These T cell receptor beta chains were read from a single sample in a study of blood T cell repertoires in COVID-19. Using immunoSEQ multiplex PCR, the repertoire was profiled, and TCRdb retains in-frame clones only, with some absent. The sample contains around 150,000 clones, approximately 83% of which appear only once. Sequenced: peripheral blood. All receptors come from a woman older than 75 with active or convalescent COVID-19. Each CDR3 is given with its conserved first and last residue. Each record gives: CDR3 length, clone size, V gene, J gene, D gene, CDR3 protein, CDR3 DNA. A D gene is named only where the DNA matches it firmly. Size is omitted from some rows. Given values are once, few, many or a class for expanded clones.

cdr3_length: 15; clone_size: few; v_call: TRBV3-1/TRBV3-2; j_call: TRBJ1-2; d_call: .; cdr3_aa: CASSQEQGTNYGYTF; cdr3_nt: TGTGCCAGCAGCCAAGAGCAGGGGACTAACTATGGCTACACCTTC
cdr3_length: 14; clone_size: once; v_call: TRBV29-1; j_call: TRBJ2-7; d_call: TRBD1; cdr3_aa: CSVSGQAGTYEQYF; cdr3_nt: TGCAGCGTTTCGGGACAGGCGGGAACCTACGAGCAGTACTTC
cdr3_length: 13; clone_size: .; v_call: TRBV4-3; j_call: TRBJ2-3; d_call: TRBD1; cdr3_aa: CASSRGRWDTQYF; cdr3_nt: TGCGCCAGCAGCAGGGGGCGCTGGGATACGCAGTATTTT
cdr3_length: 16; clone_size: .; v_call: TRBV6-5; j_call: TRBJ2-1; d_call: .; cdr3_aa: CASSYSLASSYNEQFF; cdr3_nt: TGTGCCAGCAGTTACTCGCTAGCGAGCTCCTACAATGAGCAGTTCTTC
cdr3_length: 15; clone_size: few; v_call: TRBV7-2; j_call: TRBJ1-1; d_call: .; cdr3_aa: CASSLVLGGNTEAFF; cdr3_nt: TGTGCCAGCAGCTTAGTGTTGGGGGGGAACACTGAAGCTTTCTTT
cdr3_length: 13; clone_size: few; v_call: TRBV7-2; j_call: TRBJ2-1; d_call: .; cdr3_aa: CASSFHRVNEQFF; cdr3_nt: TGTGCCAGCAGCTTTCACAGGGTCAATGAGCAGTTCTTC
cdr3_length: 13; clone_size: .; v_call: TRBV6-2/TRBV6-3; j_call: TRBJ1-1; d_call: .; cdr3_aa: CASSDRQALEAFF; cdr3_nt: TGTGCCAGCAGTGACCGACAGGCCCTAGAAGCTTTCTTT
cdr3_length: 18; clone_size: .; v_call: TRBV4-3; j_call: TRBJ1-3; d_call: .; cdr3_aa: CASSQGPQAGTRGNTIYF; cdr3_nt: TGCGCCAGCAGCCAAGGGCCACAGGCAGGGACTCGAGGAAACACCATATATTTT
cdr3_length: 16; clone_size: .; v_call: TRBV2; j_call: TRBJ1-4; d_call: .; cdr3_aa: CASSEEQLATNEKLFF; cdr3_nt: TGTGCCAGCAGTGAAGAACAGCTAGCCACTAATGAAAAACTGTTTTTT
cdr3_length: 14; clone_size: .; v_call: TRBV12-5; j_call: TRBJ2-6; d_call: .; cdr3_aa: CASLDYSGANVLTF; cdr3_nt: TGTGCTAGCCTAGATTACTCTGGGGCCAACGTCCTGACTTTC
cdr3_length: 14; clone_size: few; v_call: TRBV6-6; j_call: TRBJ2-7; d_call: .; cdr3_aa: CASSQASSSYEQYF; cdr3_nt: TGTGCCAGCAGTCAAGCTAGCAGTTCCTACGAGCAGTACTTC
cdr3_length: 16; clone_size: .; v_call: TRBV18; j_call: TRBJ1-1; d_call: TRBD1; cdr3_aa: CASSQRDRGRGTEAFF; cdr3_nt: TGTGCCAGCTCACAACGGGACAGGGGGCGCGGTACTGAAGCTTTCTTT
cdr3_length: 16; clone_size: .; v_call: TRBV2; j_call: TRBJ1-6; d_call: TRBD1; cdr3_aa: CASTIQGASVNSPLHF; cdr3_nt: TGTGCCAGCACTATCCAGGGGGCCAGCGTGAATTCACCCCTCCACTTT
cdr3_length: 15; clone_size: .; v_call: TRBV11-1; j_call: TRBJ1-6; d_call: TRBD1; cdr3_aa: CASSFKGGDNSPLHF; cdr3_nt: TGTGCCAGCAGCTTTAAAGGGGGCGATAATTCACCCCTCCACTTT
cdr3_length: 14; clone_size: .; v_call: TRBV3-1/TRBV3-2; j_call: TRBJ1-6; d_call: TRBD1; cdr3_aa: CASSSDRVNSPLHF; cdr3_nt: TGTGCCAGCAGCTCCGACAGGGTAAATTCACCCCTCCACTTT
cdr3_length: 14; clone_size: .; v_call: TRBV27; j_call: TRBJ2-3; d_call: .; cdr3_aa: CASSPWASTDTQYF; cdr3_nt: TGTGCCAGCTCCCCCTGGGCTAGCACAGATACGCAGTATTTT
cdr3_length: 13; clone_size: .; v_call: TRBV5-1; j_call: TRBJ2-7; d_call: .; cdr3_aa: CASSLVSGDEQYF; cdr3_nt: TGCGCCAGCAGCCTGGTCTCAGGGGACGAGCAGTACTTC
cdr3_length: 12; clone_size: .; v_call: TRBV10-1; j_call: TRBJ2-2; d_call: .; cdr3_aa: CASSYRLLWVFF; cdr3_nt: TGCGCCAGCAGTTACAGGTTACTTTGGGTGTTTTTT
cdr3_length: 17; clone_size: once; v_call: TRBV7-6; j_call: TRBJ1-2; d_call: TRBD1; cdr3_aa: CASSSWTGPSKSWGYTF; cdr3_nt: TGTGCCAGCAGCTCCTGGACAGGCCCCTCCAAGTCCTGGGGCTACACCTTC
cdr3_length: 12; clone_size: .; v_call: TRBV29-1; j_call: TRBJ2-5; d_call: TRBD2; cdr3_aa: CSFGGGGETQYF; cdr3_nt: TGCAGCTTCGGGGGGGGTGGTGAGACCCAGTACTTC
cdr3_length: 14; clone_size: few; v_call: TRBV3-1/TRBV3-2; j_call: TRBJ1-1; d_call: .; cdr3_aa: CASSPGGMNTEAFF; cdr3_nt: TGTGCCAGCAGCCCAGGTGGCATGAACACTGAAGCTTTCTTT
cdr3_length: 14; clone_size: once; v_call: TRBV11-2; j_call: TRBJ1-1; d_call: TRBD1; cdr3_aa: CASSADRGNTEAFF; cdr3_nt: TGTGCCAGCAGCGCGGACAGGGGGAACACTGAAGCTTTCTTT
cdr3_length: 16; clone_size: .; v_call: TRBV19; j_call: TRBJ1-6; d_call: .; cdr3_aa: CASSIAQDRNNSPLHF; cdr3_nt: TGTGCCAGTAGTATAGCCCAGGACAGAAATAATTCACCCCTCCACTTT
cdr3_length: 14; clone_size: once; v_call: TRBV9; j_call: TRBJ2-1; d_call: TRBD2; cdr3_aa: CASSPWTSGGALFF; cdr3_nt: TGTGCCAGCAGCCCGTGGACTAGCGGGGGGGCTCTGTTCTTC
cdr3_length: 14; clone_size: .; v_call: TRBV5-5; j_call: TRBJ1-2; d_call: TRBD1; cdr3_aa: CASSTRDRGDGYTF; cdr3_nt: TGTGCCAGCAGCACGAGGGACAGGGGAGATGGCTACACCTTC
cdr3_length: 12; clone_size: .; v_call: TRBV7-2; j_call: TRBJ1-1; d_call: .; cdr3_aa: CASSLWGGPAFF; cdr3_nt: TGTGCCAGCAGCTTATGGGGGGGGCCAGCTTTCTTT
cdr3_length: 15; clone_size: .; v_call: TRBV9; j_call: TRBJ2-1; d_call: TRBD1; cdr3_aa: CASARGTGSYNEQFF; cdr3_nt: TGTGCCAGCGCCAGAGGGACAGGTTCCTACAATGAGCAGTTCTTC
cdr3_length: 15; clone_size: .; v_call: TRBV3-1/TRBV3-2; j_call: TRBJ1-2; d_call: .; cdr3_aa: CASTLMGASSYGYTF; cdr3_nt: TGTGCCAGCACTCTGATGGGGGCCTCCTCCTATGGCTACACCTTC
cdr3_length: 15; clone_size: .; v_call: TRBV11-3; j_call: TRBJ1-4; d_call: .; cdr3_aa: CASSPRQATNEKLFF; cdr3_nt: TGTGCCAGCAGCCCCCGACAGGCAACTAATGAAAAACTGTTTTTT
cdr3_length: 14; clone_size: .; v_call: TRBV18; j_call: TRBJ1-1; d_call: .; cdr3_aa: CASSPNGLSEEAFF; cdr3_nt: TGTGCCAGCTCACCGAATGGCCTTAGCGAGGAAGCTTTCTTT
cdr3_length: 13; clone_size: .; v_call: TRBV29-1; j_call: TRBJ2-1; d_call: TRBD1; cdr3_aa: CSGLGQGRHEQFF; cdr3_nt: TGCAGCGGCCTCGGACAGGGTAGACATGAGCAGTTCTTC
cdr3_length: 14; clone_size: once; v_call: TRBV13; j_call: TRBJ1-1; d_call: .; cdr3_aa: CASSLGRRGTEAFF; cdr3_nt: TGTGCCAGCAGCTTAGGGCGGCGGGGCACTGAAGCTTTCTTT
cdr3_length: 16; clone_size: .; v_call: TRBV5-1; j_call: TRBJ1-4; d_call: TRBD1; cdr3_aa: CASSLSGQGAEEKLFF; cdr3_nt: TGCGCCAGCAGCTTATCCGGACAGGGGGCAGAGGAAAAACTGTTTTTT
cdr3_length: 14; clone_size: .; v_call: TRBV6-5; j_call: TRBJ1-2; d_call: TRBD1; cdr3_aa: CASRATGGVDGYTF; cdr3_nt: TGTGCCAGCAGAGCTACAGGGGGCGTGGATGGCTACACCTTC
cdr3_length: 15; clone_size: .; v_call: TRBV20-1; j_call: TRBJ1-4; d_call: TRBD1; cdr3_aa: CSASVTGIPNEKLFF; cdr3_nt: TGCAGTGCTAGTGTGACAGGGATCCCTAATGAAAAACTGTTTTTT